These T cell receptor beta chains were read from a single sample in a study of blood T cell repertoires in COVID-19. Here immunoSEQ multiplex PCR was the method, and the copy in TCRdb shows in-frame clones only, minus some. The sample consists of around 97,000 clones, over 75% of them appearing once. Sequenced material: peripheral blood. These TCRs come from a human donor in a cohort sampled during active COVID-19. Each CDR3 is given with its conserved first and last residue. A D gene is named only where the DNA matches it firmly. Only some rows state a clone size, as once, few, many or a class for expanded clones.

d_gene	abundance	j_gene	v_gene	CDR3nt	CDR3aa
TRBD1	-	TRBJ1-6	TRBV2	TGTGCCAGCAGACCCGGGACAGATAATTCACCCCTCCACTTT	CASRPGTDNSPLHF
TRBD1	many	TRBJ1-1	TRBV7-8	TGTGCCAGCAGCTTAGCGGAGGGGGCCACTGAAGCTTTCTTT	CASSLAEGATEAFF
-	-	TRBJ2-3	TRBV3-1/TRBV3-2	TGTGCCAGCAGCCAAGAAAAGTTCCAGCGGACCCTTTTCACAGGGACGCAGTATTTT	CASSQEKFQRTLFTGTQYF
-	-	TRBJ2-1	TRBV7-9	TGTGCCAGCGGAGGACCGCAGAAAGACAATGAGCAGTTCTTC	CASGGPQKDNEQFF
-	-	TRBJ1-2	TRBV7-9	TGTGCCAGCAGCCCAACCCAGGGAAGTTATGGCTTGGGCTACACCTTC	CASSPTQGSYGLGYTF
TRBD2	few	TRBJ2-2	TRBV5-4	TGTGCCAGCAGCCAGGGACTAGCGGGAAACACCGGGGAGCTGTTTTTT	CASSQGLAGNTGELFF
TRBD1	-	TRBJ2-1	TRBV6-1	TGTGCCAGCAGTGAATTCCGGGACAGGGTCGACAATGAGCAGTTCTTC	CASSEFRDRVDNEQFF
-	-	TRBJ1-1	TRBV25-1	TGTGCCAGCGGGGGGGACACTGAAGCTTTCTTT	CASGGDTEAFF
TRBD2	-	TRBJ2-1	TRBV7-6	TGTGCCAGCAGACCATTGAGCGGGAGAGTAAATGAGCAGTTCTTC	CASRPLSGRVNEQFF
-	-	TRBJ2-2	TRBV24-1	TGTGCCACCAGATCCGGACAGAACACCGGGGAGCTGTTTTTT	CATRSGQNTGELFF
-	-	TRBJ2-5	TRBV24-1	TGTGCCACCAGTGCAGTAGACAAATCCGAGACCCAGTACTTC	CATSAVDKSETQYF
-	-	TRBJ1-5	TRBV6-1	TGTGCCAGCAGTGAAACGGCAGGTGTTTATAGCAATCAGCCCCAGCATTTT	CASSETAGVYSNQPQHF
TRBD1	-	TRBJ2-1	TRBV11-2	TGTGCCAGCAGCCCCGGGACAGGGGTTTCGAATGAGCAGTTCTTC	CASSPGTGVSNEQFF